The clone carrying this T cell receptor beta chain occurred once. This sample was included in a study of cytomegalovirus exposure and HLA in healthy donors. The CDR3 has 17 amino acids. Germline loops: CDR1 SEHNR, CDR2 FQNEAQ (reference sequence). Trimming at V came to 3 bases and at J to 1 base, leaving 9 bases not matched to a gene. PCR involved 60 Vbeta and 13 Jbeta primers. Only in-frame clones appear in the TCRdb table, and some are missing; sequencing was by immunoSEQ multiplex PCR. The repertoire holds roughly 200,000 clones, with roughly 88% as singletons. The J gene is TRBJ2-7, the V gene TRBV7-9; TRBD2 aligns across 10 bases. The sample consisted of PBMCs. The clonotype comes from a boy aged 2 to 9 in good health and CMV-seronegative. CDR3 amino acids: CASSFLSGGPLSYEQYF. The CDR3 nucleotides read TGTGCCAGCAGCTTCCTTAGCGGGGGGCCGCTTTCCTACGAGCAGTACTTC. Full variable domain (rest looked up from reference TRBV7-9 and TRBJ2-7): DTGVSQNPRHKITKRGQNVTFRCDPISEHNRLYWYRQTLGQGPEFLTYFQNEAQLEKSRLLSDRFSAERPKGSFSTLEIQRTEQGDSAMYLCASSFLSGGPLSYEQYFGPGTRLTVT.